The 6 T cell receptor beta chains listed next were all sequenced from one sample in a study of T cells in Graves' hyperthyroidism and ophthalmopathy. TCR beta CDR3 region amplification was performed from RNA transcripts. When the TCR CDR3 underwent first-round RT-PCR, the HTBI primer set was used. TCRdb analysed the multiplex PCR reads with MiXCR anew, one entry per CDR3 protein. The data hold about 500,000 distinct CDR3 sequences, with roughly 15% observed a single time. The sequenced sample consisted of blood. Every receptor here comes from a woman between 18 and 29 years old with Graves' ophthalmopathy.

Comments on this clonotype: This could be a read error, since a much larger clone is one nucleotide away. This CDR3 is missing its conserved last phenylalanine or tryptophan, likely due to a read error. This chain joins TRBV6-1 and TRBJ1-5, with 8 bases identical to TRBD1. Germline V lookup: CDR1 MNHNS, CDR2 SASEGT. This CDR3 spans 16 amino acids. V shed 1 base, J shed 6 bases, and the junction held 8 bases outside the gene matches. CDR3 in amino acids: CASSEEAGQGSQPQHV. DNA of the CDR3: TGTGCCAGCAGTGAAGAGGCCGGACAGGGATCTCAGCCCCAGCATGTT.

CDR3 DNA: TGTGCCAGCAGTTACTCCCAGACAGATACGCAGTATTTT. It encodes CASSYSQTDTQYF. The chain couples TRBV6-5 to TRBJ2-3, with D uncertain. The length of the CDR3 is 13 residues. Germline CDR1 MNHEY, CDR2 SVGAGI. Deletions cut 0 bases from V and 3 bases from J, with 4 bases between.

This clonotype was observed a handful of times. This may arise from a read error, as a much more abundant clone is one base away. The chain joins TRBV6-5 to TRBJ2-5; D is unclear. Germline V gene data show CDR1 as MNHEY and CDR2 as SVGAGI. CDR3 length: 15 amino acids. Trimming shortened V by 3 bases and J by 2 bases, and 13 bases separated the two germline ends. This CDR3 reads CASSYYAEQQETQYF. In nucleotides, the CDR3 is TGTGCCAGCAGTTATTACGCGGAACAGCAAGAGACCCAGTACTTC.

The table lists this clonotype with many counts. The chain carries TRBV29-1 and TRBJ2-3; TRBD2 matches at 11 bases. Germline values: CDR1 SQVTM, CDR2 ANQGSEA. V gave up 1 base and J gave up 6 bases; unmatched junction bases: 9. The CDR3 has 16 amino acids. CDR3 in amino acids: CSVEVGSGRVGDTQYF. In DNA, the CDR3 is TGCAGCGTTGAAGTCGGTAGCGGGAGGGTCGGCGATACGCAGTATTTT.

This clonotype was detected many times. The genes are TRBV30 and TRBJ2-2, with TRBD1 identical over 7 bases. The CDR3 loop spans 14 amino acids. Germline V gene sequence: CDR1 GTSNPN, CDR2 SVGIG (reference sequence). The V segment lost 2 bases and the J segment 3 bases; nucleotides outside the gene matches: 3. In DNA form, the CDR3 reads TGTGCCTGGAGTCGACAGGGAGACACCGGGGAGCTGTTTTTT. Translation gives CAWSRQGDTGELFF.

This chain connects TRBV10-3 to TRBJ1-2; D gene uncertain. The V and J ends lost 5 bases and 5 bases respectively, with 12 bases between them. CDR1 and CDR2 from the germline V gene are ENHRY and SYGVKD. The CDR3 runs to 13 residues. CDR3 coding DNA: TGTGCCATCAGTCCGGACCTAACTTATGGCTACACCTTC. Translation: CAISPDLTYGYTF.